Listed below are T cell receptor beta chains from one sample, sequenced in a study of T cells in localized non-small cell lung cancer. TCRdb keeps only in-frame clones here, not all; method: immunoSEQ multiplex PCR. Of 33,000 or so clones in the sample, almost 85% were seen once. Sequencing was performed on peripheral blood, taken before any cancer treatment. The receptors were sampled from a male donor aged 60 or older with stage III squamous cell lung carcinoma. CDR3s include the opening cysteine and the closing phenylalanine or tryptophan. A D gene is named only where the DNA matches it firmly. The size field is filled for only some rows; it gives once, few, many or a size class.

CDR3: CAWKAGEHTDTQYF
DNA: TGTGCCTGGAAAGCGGGGGAGCACACAGATACGCAGTATTTT
D: TRBD2
J: TRBJ2-3
size: -
V: TRBV30

CDR3: CASSVATLASTDTQYF
DNA: TGTGCCAGCAGCGTAGCTACTCTGGCAAGCACAGATACGCAGTATTTT
D: -
J: TRBJ2-3
size: -
V: TRBV9

CDR3: CASSSGRYNEQFF
DNA: TGTGCCAGCAGCTCCGGACGGTACAATGAGCAGTTCTTC
D: -
J: TRBJ2-1
size: -
V: TRBV7-9

CDR3: CAIGRGSSYNEQFF
DNA: TGTGCTATAGGGAGGGGAAGCTCCTACAATGAGCAGTTCTTC
D: TRBD2
J: TRBJ2-1
size: -
V: TRBV11-2

CDR3: CASSPTGPNYDYTF
DNA: TGTGCCAGTAGTCCGACAGGCCCTAACTATGACTACACCTTC
D: -
J: TRBJ1-2
size: -
V: TRBV19

CDR3: CASSADPWAGTYEQYF
DNA: TGCGCCAGCAGCGCGGACCCCTGGGCGGGAACCTACGAGCAGTACTTC
D: -
J: TRBJ2-7
size: -
V: TRBV5-1

CDR3: CASSGTGETGELFF
DNA: TGTGCCAGCAGTGGAACAGGGGAAACCGGGGAGCTGTTTTTT
D: TRBD1
J: TRBJ2-2
size: few
V: TRBV2

CDR3: CASSEGQVVGAAFF
DNA: TGTGCCAGCAGTGAGGGACAGGTCGTAGGTGCAGCTTTCTTT
D: TRBD1
J: TRBJ1-1
size: once
V: TRBV6-1

CDR3: CASKLEVMTEQFF
DNA: TGCGCCAGCAAACTAGAGGTTATGACTGAGCAGTTCTTC
D: -
J: TRBJ2-1
size: -
V: TRBV5-1

CDR3: CASRAGAQETQYF
DNA: TGTGCCAGCAGGGCGGGGGCCCAAGAGACCCAGTACTTC
D: -
J: TRBJ2-5
size: -
V: TRBV2

CDR3: CASSLDLDRSYEQYF
DNA: TGTGCCAGCAGCTTAGATCTTGACAGGTCCTACGAGCAGTACTTC
D: -
J: TRBJ2-7
size: -
V: TRBV11-2

CDR3: CAWGGGGELFF
DNA: TGTGCCTGGGGAGGTGGCGGGGAGCTGTTTTTT
D: -
J: TRBJ2-2
size: -
V: TRBV30

CDR3: CASSESSSRANTGELFF
DNA: TGCGCCAGCAGTGAGTCAAGTTCTAGGGCCAACACCGGGGAGCTGTTTTTT
D: -
J: TRBJ2-2
size: -
V: TRBV10-1

CDR3: CASSPALGSTEAFF
DNA: TGTGCCAGCTCACCAGCATTGGGTTCCACTGAAGCTTTCTTT
D: -
J: TRBJ1-1
size: -
V: TRBV18

CDR3: CASSTPLTGSNEQFF
DNA: TGTGCCAGCAGTACCCCCCTGACGGGGAGCAATGAGCAGTTCTTC
D: -
J: TRBJ2-1
size: -
V: TRBV6-6

CDR3: CASSVGELAPAEQFF
DNA: TGTGCCAGCAGCGTAGGGGAACTAGCGCCCGCTGAGCAGTTCTTC
D: TRBD2
J: TRBJ2-1
size: -
V: TRBV9

CDR3: CASSLGGPDTQYF
DNA: TGTGCCAGCTCACTGGGAGGCCCAGATACGCAGTATTTT
D: -
J: TRBJ2-3
size: once
V: TRBV18

CDR3: CASSLASTNSYEQYF
DNA: TGTGCCAGCAGTTTAGCCAGCACCAACTCCTACGAGCAGTACTTC
D: -
J: TRBJ2-7
size: -
V: TRBV28

CDR3: CASVIGGANEKLFF
DNA: TGTGCCAGCGTTATAGGGGGCGCTAATGAAAAACTGTTTTTT
D: TRBD1
J: TRBJ1-4
size: -
V: TRBV6-1

CDR3: CASSLSGSNYGYTF
DNA: TGCGCCAGCAGCTTGAGTGGTTCTAACTATGGCTACACCTTC
D: -
J: TRBJ1-2
size: -
V: TRBV5-1

CDR3: CASSQDRGRVEAFF
DNA: TGTGCCAGCAGTCAAGACAGGGGGCGAGTTGAAGCTTTCTTT
D: TRBD1
J: TRBJ1-1
size: -
V: TRBV7-8

CDR3: CASRLAARGRETQYF
DNA: TGTGCCAGCAGACTAGCGGCCCGAGGACGTGAGACCCAGTACTTC
D: TRBD2
J: TRBJ2-5
size: -
V: TRBV27

CDR3: CASSLGAGGATGELFF
DNA: TGCGCCAGCAGCTTGGGGGCGGGAGGCGCCACCGGGGAGCTGTTTTTT
D: TRBD2
J: TRBJ2-2
size: -
V: TRBV5-1

CDR3: CAISEGDRRAYEQYF
DNA: TGTGCCATCAGTGAGGGGGACAGAAGAGCCTACGAGCAGTACTTC
D: TRBD1
J: TRBJ2-7
size: once
V: TRBV10-3

CDR3: CASSATGLFQPQHF
DNA: TGTGCCAGCAGCGCGACAGGCCTTTTTCAGCCCCAGCATTTT
D: -
J: TRBJ1-5
size: -
V: TRBV2

CDR3: CASSSESYNEQFF
DNA: TGTGCCAGCAGTAGTGAGTCATACAATGAGCAGTTCTTC
D: -
J: TRBJ2-1
size: -
V: TRBV2

CDR3: CASTTTGGTEAFF
DNA: TGTGCCAGCACCACGACGGGGGGCACTGAAGCTTTCTTT
D: -
J: TRBJ1-1
size: -
V: TRBV6-5

CDR3: CASNPETGANYGYTF
DNA: TGTGCCAGTAACCCGGAGACAGGGGCAAACTATGGCTACACCTTC
D: TRBD1
J: TRBJ1-2
size: -
V: TRBV19

CDR3: CASSGGGNYGYTF
DNA: TGTGCCAGCAGCGGGGGGGGGAACTATGGCTACACCTTC
D: -
J: TRBJ1-2
size: -
V: TRBV6-6

CDR3: CASGLVTGGTEAFF
DNA: TGTGCTAGTGGTTTGGTTACAGGGGGCACTGAAGCTTTCTTT
D: TRBD1
J: TRBJ1-1
size: -
V: TRBV12-5

CDR3: CASSQGLAGETQYF
DNA: TGTGCCAGCAGCCAGGGACTAGCAGGGGAGACCCAGTACTTC
D: TRBD2
J: TRBJ2-5
size: -
V: TRBV5-4

CDR3: CASSLGTGGIETQYF
DNA: TGCGCCAGCAGCCTGGGGACAGGGGGCATAGAGACCCAGTACTTC
D: TRBD1
J: TRBJ2-5
size: -
V: TRBV5-1

CDR3: CASSLQATAFPTEAFF
DNA: TGCGCCAGCAGCTTACAAGCGACAGCGTTTCCCACTGAAGCTTTCTTT
D: -
J: TRBJ1-1
size: -
V: TRBV5-1

CDR3: CASSDSYGYTF
DNA: TGCGCCAGCAGTGACAGTTATGGCTACACCTTC
D: -
J: TRBJ1-2
size: -
V: TRBV10-2

CDR3: CASSYAQGAGYTF
DNA: TGTGCCAGCAGTTACGCCCAGGGGGCTGGCTACACCTTC
D: TRBD1
J: TRBJ1-2
size: -
V: TRBV6-5

CDR3: CASSSTSGGLTYNEQFF
DNA: TGCGCCAGCAGCTCGACTAGCGGGGGCCTGACCTACAATGAGCAGTTCTTC
D: TRBD2
J: TRBJ2-1
size: -
V: TRBV5-1

CDR3: CASSLVRDTEQFF
DNA: TGCGCCAGCAGCTTGGTCCGTGATACTGAGCAGTTCTTC
D: -
J: TRBJ2-1
size: few
V: TRBV5-1

CDR3: CASSPTDTPLYTF
DNA: TGTGCCAGCAGCCCTACCGATACCCCCCTCTACACCTTC
D: -
J: TRBJ1-2
size: once
V: TRBV11-2

CDR3: CASSLSLAGATDTQYF
DNA: TGTGCCAGCAGTTTATCCCTAGCGGGAGCCACAGATACGCAGTATTTT
D: TRBD2
J: TRBJ2-3
size: -
V: TRBV27

CDR3: CASRTANEQFF
DNA: TGTGCCAGCAGAACGGCCAATGAGCAGTTCTTC
D: -
J: TRBJ2-1
size: few
V: TRBV28

CDR3: CASSAARRGLFF
DNA: TGTGCCAGCAGCGCGGCTAGACGGGGATTGTTTTTT
D: -
J: TRBJ2-2
size: -
V: TRBV5-6

CDR3: CASSLRTETTEAFF
DNA: TGTGCCAGCAGCTTACGGACAGAGACCACTGAAGCTTTCTTT
D: -
J: TRBJ1-1
size: -
V: TRBV7-8

CDR3: CSVDRGANTEAFF
DNA: TGCAGCGTTGATCGAGGGGCGAACACTGAAGCTTTCTTT
D: -
J: TRBJ1-1
size: -
V: TRBV29-1

CDR3: CASRGLINTGELFF
DNA: TGTGCCAGCAGGGGACTTATTAACACCGGGGAGCTGTTTTTT
D: -
J: TRBJ2-2
size: -
V: TRBV2

CDR3: CASSEAHSTAGPAYGYTF
DNA: TGTGCCAGCAGTGAAGCCCACTCCACCGCAGGGCCAGCCTATGGCTACACCTTC
D: -
J: TRBJ1-2
size: -
V: TRBV6-1

CDR3: CASSESGTGGYEQYF
DNA: TGTGCCAGCAGCGAATCCGGGACAGGGGGCTACGAGCAGTACTTC
D: TRBD1
J: TRBJ2-7
size: -
V: TRBV9

CDR3: CASSLVDTIYF
DNA: TGTGCCAGCAGCTTGGTGGACACCATATATTTT
D: -
J: TRBJ1-3
size: once
V: TRBV5-8

CDR3: CASSGPGGNTEAFF
DNA: TGTGCCAGCAGTGGCCCAGGGGGGAACACTGAAGCTTTCTTT
D: TRBD1
J: TRBJ1-1
size: -
V: TRBV2

CDR3: CAWSVATLGNSPLHF
DNA: TGTGCCTGGAGTGTTGCGACACTGGGGAATTCACCCCTCCACTTT
D: -
J: TRBJ1-6
size: -
V: TRBV30

CDR3: CASSLGPGSNEKLFF
DNA: TGTGCCAGCAGCTTAGGCCCAGGGTCCAATGAAAAACTGTTTTTT
D: -
J: TRBJ1-4
size: -
V: TRBV7-9

CDR3: CASTALGTGVRGNTIYF
DNA: TGCGCCAGCACAGCGCTCGGGACAGGGGTCCGCGGAAACACCATATATTTT
D: TRBD1
J: TRBJ1-3
size: -
V: TRBV5-1

CDR3: CASSVRGNNQPQHF
DNA: TGTGCCAGCAGTGTACGGGGAAACAATCAGCCCCAGCATTTT
D: -
J: TRBJ1-5
size: few
V: TRBV6-1

CDR3: CASSTTGGAYNEQFF
DNA: TGCGCCAGCAGCACGACAGGGGGCGCCTACAATGAGCAGTTCTTC
D: TRBD1
J: TRBJ2-1
size: -
V: TRBV5-1

CDR3: CASSETISGDTEAFF
DNA: TGTGCCAGCAGTGAAACGATCTCCGGGGACACTGAAGCTTTCTTT
D: -
J: TRBJ1-1
size: -
V: TRBV2

CDR3: CASSGTSGRSHEQYF
DNA: TGTGCCAGCAGTGGGACTAGCGGGAGGTCCCACGAGCAGTACTTC
D: TRBD2
J: TRBJ2-7
size: -
V: TRBV6-1